This T cell receptor beta chain was recovered during a study of T-cell reconstitution after alpha-beta-depleted transplantation in children. The CDR3 covers 15 residues. The V gene's germline CDR1 is SGHRS and CDR2 YFSETQ. The table lists this clonotype with a count of one. What it recognizes is unknown. Study conclusions and caveats: Newly made T cells mostly supplied T-cell counts and diversity one year after transplant. Reportedly, only several hundred clones from non-depleted graft cells drove alpha-beta T-cell counts at about two months. TCRbeta diversity was high at day 60 in some patients (a result of surviving recipient T cells and thymic progenitors).

For TCRbeta, the library was prepared with unique molecular identifiers. TCRdb independently ran MiXCR on the PCR reads; one entry per CDR3 protein. The sample lists around 600,000 distinct CDR3 sequences; 23% were seen once. The sample here was PBMCs, mostly from graft donor cells, taken 360 days after TCRalphabeta/CD19-depleted stem cell transplant. The clonotype comes from a boy in the first two years of life who had a stem cell transplant for acute myeloid leukemia, so the T cells may come from the graft donor. This chain links TRBV5-1 with TRBJ2-5, with 10 nucleotides matching TRBD2. The better agreement between TRBJ2-1 and the DNA end casts doubt on the J call. The CDR3 DNA sequence: TGCGCCAGCAGCTGGGGGACTAGCGAACAGGCTGAGCAGTTCTTC. It encodes CASSWGTSEQAEQFF.